The 18 T cell receptor beta chains reported below all come from one sample, sequenced in a study of shared clonotypes between healthy human individuals. The method was immunoSEQ multiplex PCR; TCRdb's version includes in-frame clones alone and lacks a portion of them. The sample yields 950,000 to 1,100,000 clones, around three quarters seen once. Source material: memory CD4+ T cells from PBMCs. Subset denoted: CD45RA-negative fraction. The source is a man younger than 35 in good health. Some clones in this sample may be carry-over from other donors' samples.

The V and J genes are TRBV28 and TRBJ2-7, with unresolved D. CDR3 length equals 11 residues. V was trimmed by 4 bases and J by 3 bases, leaving 4 bases between them. Germline V gene data show CDR1 as MDHEN and CDR2 as SYDVKM. The CDR3 is CASSSIYEQYF. The CDR3 DNA follows: TGTGCCAGCAGTTCCATCTACGAGCAGTACTTC.

The gene calls are TRBV2 and TRBJ2-7, with D possibly matching TRBD2 (5 bases). The germline V gene has CDR1 SNHLY and CDR2 FYNNEI. The V gene lost 4 bases and the J gene lost 7 bases, with 17 bases spanning the gap. The CDR3 is 14 amino acids. CDR3 in amino acids: CASSASLLAREQYF. The CDR3 region has the DNA TGTGCCAGCAGTGCTTCCTTGTTAGCGAGAGAGCAGTACTTC.

This clone appeared a single time. CDR3 bases: TGCGCCAGCAGGCCAGGGACACAAGAAAACTATGGCTACACCTTC. Protein: CASRPGTQENYGYTF. The chain is built from TRBV5-1 and TRBJ1-2; weak D call: TRBD1 (6 bases). This CDR3 region has 15 residues. The V gene's germline CDR1 is SGHRS and CDR2 YFSETQ. Deletions cut 5 bases from V and 2 bases from J, with 16 bases between. Combining the CDR3 with reference TRBV5-1 and TRBJ1-2 gives the whole variable domain KAGVTQTPRYLIKTRGQQVTLSCSPISGHRSVSWYQQTPGQGLQFLFEYFSETQRNKGNFPGRFSGRQFSNSRSEMNVSTLELGDSALYLCASRPGTQENYGYTFGSGTRLTVV.

This clone has only a few counts. The CDR3 protein is CASSPVKVIDGYTF. The CDR3 DNA reads as TGTGCCAGCAGCCCCGTCAAGGTAATCGATGGCTACACCTTC. The V and J genes are TRBV28 and TRBJ1-2; D not certain. The CDR3 contains 14 residues. The V gene lost 6 bases and the J gene lost 6 bases, with 17 bases spanning the gap. Germline-derived CDR1 and CDR2 are MDHEN and SYDVKM.

Many counts were recorded for this clone. V gene TRBV6-1 combines with J gene TRBJ1-1, with D unresolved. The CDR3 consists of 13 residues. In germline, CDR1 is MNHNS, CDR2 SASEGT. Trimming took 2 bases from V and 11 from J, leaving 15 bases between them. CDR3 sequence reads: CASSESWRNQAFF. CDR3 in DNA: TGTGCCAGCAGTGAATCTTGGCGGAATCAGGCTTTCTTT.

The chain is built from TRBV11-3 and TRBJ2-1; no reliable D call. The CDR3 has 11 residues. In germline, CDR1 is SGHNT, CDR2 YENEEA. V was cut by 2 bases and J by 8 bases, with 4 bases left in between. The DNA for the CDR3 is TGTGCCAGCAGCTTAAGTCATGAGCAGTTCTTC. This gives the protein CASSLSHEQFF.

This clone showed up many times. The chain carries TRBV25-1 and TRBJ2-7; D unclear. Germline CDR1 is MGHDK and CDR2 is SYGVNS. V was pared by 3 bases and J by 0 bases, with 6 bases between. The CDR3 consists of 13 residues. DNA for the CDR3: TGTGCCAGCAGTGATCCCAACTCCTACGAGCAGTACTTC. Translating it yields CASSDPNSYEQYF.

This chain links TRBV2 with TRBJ2-1; D not resolved. This CDR3 spans 12 amino acids. The germline V gene has CDR1 SNHLY and CDR2 FYNNEI. V was trimmed by 4 bases and J by 11 bases, leaving 12 bases between them. The CDR3 nucleotides read TGTGCCAGCAGTGTCGGCGTTAACCAGCAGTTCTTC. This encodes CASSVGVNQQFF.

Concerning this clone: Other DNA sequences within the sample encode an identical CDR3. The rearrangement uses TRBV18 and TRBJ2-2; no definite D call. This CDR3 has 13 residues. The germline V and J ends were trimmed by 1 base and 4 bases, with 4 bases remaining between them. Germline CDR1 is KGHSH and CDR2 is LQKENI. DNA for the CDR3: TGTGCCAGCTCACCACAAGGCACCGGGGAGCTGTTTTTT. It specifies CASSPQGTGELFF.

The V gene is TRBV6-5, the J gene TRBJ2-3; TRBD2 agrees at 8 bases. The CDR3 sequence is 13 residues long. The germline CDR1 and CDR2 sequences are MNHEY and SVGAGI. V dropped 7 bases and J dropped 7; count of bases not matched to a gene: 7. The CDR3 DNA reads TGTGCCAGCAAACCGAGCGGGAGTAATACGCAGTATTTT. Amino acids: CASKPSGSNTQYF.

V and J are TRBV2 and TRBJ2-7; D gene unclear. The CDR3 is made up of 11 amino acids. Germline V gene data show CDR1 as SNHLY and CDR2 as FYNNEI. The V gene lost 5 bases and the J gene lost 4 bases, with 6 bases spanning the gap. DNA of the CDR3: TGTGCCAGCAGTTCGGCGTACGAGCAGTACTTC. The encoded protein is CASSSAYEQYF.

The J gene is TRBJ2-3, the V gene TRBV7-9; a weak D match, TRBD1 (6 bases). V lost 0 bases to trimming and J lost 5 bases, with 15 bases between them. CDR1 is SEHNR and CDR2 is FQNEAQ in the germline V gene (reference sequence). This CDR3 contains 16 residues. CDR3 protein: CASSLALTGGGDTQYF. The CDR3, as DNA: TGTGCCAGCAGCTTAGCGCTGACAGGAGGAGGAGATACGCAGTATTTT.

The chain recombines TRBV5-1 with TRBJ2-7; 11 bases line up with TRBD2. In germline, CDR1 is SGHRS, CDR2 YFSETQ. The length of the CDR3 is 15 residues. The V segment lost 4 bases and the J segment 3 bases; nucleotides outside the gene matches: 6. The CDR3 loop is CASSPTSGMNYEQYF. Written as DNA, the CDR3 is TGCGCCAGCAGCCCGACTAGCGGGATGAACTACGAGCAGTACTTC.

The V gene is TRBV11-3, the J gene TRBJ2-3, with TRBD2 identical over 11 bases. Germline values: CDR1 SGHNT, CDR2 YENEEA. V trimming: 5 bases; J trimming: 11 bases; junction bases outside the gene matches: 6. This CDR3 comprises 13 residues. The CDR3 spells CASSTGTSGKQYF. The DNA for the CDR3 is TGTGCCAGCAGCACAGGGACTAGCGGAAAGCAGTATTTT.

V is TRBV2 and J is TRBJ1-5; no definite D call. V lost 2 bases and J lost 0, with 8 bases in between. Germline V CDR1 and CDR2: SNHLY, FYNNEI. The CDR3 extends over 15 amino acids. The CDR3 sequence: CASSEWAASNQPQHF. CDR3 nucleotides: TGTGCCAGCAGTGAATGGGCAGCTAGCAATCAGCCCCAGCATTTT.

The rearrangement uses TRBV9 and TRBJ1-2; TRBD1 aligns across 7 bases. The CDR3 extends over 15 amino acids. Losses at the gene ends were 4 bases for V and 4 bases for J; bases not matched to a gene: 10. Germline CDR1 is SGDLS and CDR2 is YYNGEE. This CDR3 is CASSYSRDSGYGYTF. CDR3 nucleotide sequence: TGTGCCAGCAGCTATTCAAGGGACAGCGGCTATGGCTACACCTTC.

A word on this clone: The sample has other DNA sequences that encode this CDR3 too. The chain uses TRBV18 and TRBJ1-5, with 7 nucleotides matching TRBD1. Germline V lookup: CDR1 KGHSH, CDR2 LQKENI. Germline trimming cut 3 bases from V and 4 bases from J; bases unmatched to any gene: 0. This CDR3 contains 13 residues. This chain's CDR3 is CASSPGQNQPQHF. As DNA, the CDR3 is TGTGCCAGCTCACCGGGACAGAATCAGCCCCAGCATTTT.

The gene calls are TRBV5-1 and TRBJ2-3, with 11 bases identical to TRBD2. The J segment lost 4 bases and the V segment lost 5 bases, leaving 9 bases of the junction unmatched. Germline V lookup: CDR1 SGHRS, CDR2 YFSETQ. The CDR3 loop spans 16 amino acids. The CDR3 protein is CASRYLAGGPADTQYF. In nucleotides, the CDR3 is TGCGCCAGCAGATACTTAGCGGGAGGGCCAGCAGATACGCAGTATTTT.